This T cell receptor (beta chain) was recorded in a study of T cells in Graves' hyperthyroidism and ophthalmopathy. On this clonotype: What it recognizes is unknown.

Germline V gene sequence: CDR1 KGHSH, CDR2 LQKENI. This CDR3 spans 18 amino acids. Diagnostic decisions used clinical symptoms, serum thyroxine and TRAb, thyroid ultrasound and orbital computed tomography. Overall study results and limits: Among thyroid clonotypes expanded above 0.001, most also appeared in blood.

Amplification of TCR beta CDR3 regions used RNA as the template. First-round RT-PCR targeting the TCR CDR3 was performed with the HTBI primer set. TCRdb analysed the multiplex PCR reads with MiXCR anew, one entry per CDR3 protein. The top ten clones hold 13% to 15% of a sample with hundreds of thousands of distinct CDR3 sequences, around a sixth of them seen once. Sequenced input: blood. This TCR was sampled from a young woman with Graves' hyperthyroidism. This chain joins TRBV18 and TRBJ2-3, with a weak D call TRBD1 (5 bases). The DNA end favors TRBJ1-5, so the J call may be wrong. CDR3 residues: CASSPEEIELATTDTQHF. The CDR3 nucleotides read TGTGCCAGCTCACCCGAGGAAATCGAACTAGCGACGACAGATACGCAGCATTTT.